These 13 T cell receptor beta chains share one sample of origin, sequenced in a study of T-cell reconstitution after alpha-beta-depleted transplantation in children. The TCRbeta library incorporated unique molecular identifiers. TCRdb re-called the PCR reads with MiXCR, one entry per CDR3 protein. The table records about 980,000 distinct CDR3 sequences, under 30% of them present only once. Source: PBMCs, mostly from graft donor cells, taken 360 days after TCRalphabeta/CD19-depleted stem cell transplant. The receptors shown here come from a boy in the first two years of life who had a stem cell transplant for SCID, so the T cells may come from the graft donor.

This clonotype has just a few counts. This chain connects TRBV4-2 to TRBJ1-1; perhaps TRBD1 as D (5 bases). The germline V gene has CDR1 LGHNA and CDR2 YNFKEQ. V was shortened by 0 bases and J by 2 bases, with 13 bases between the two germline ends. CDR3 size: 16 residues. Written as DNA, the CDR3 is TGTGCCAGCAGCCAAGATTACGGGGCTTTTAACACTGAAGCTTTCTTT. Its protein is CASSQDYGAFNTEAFF.

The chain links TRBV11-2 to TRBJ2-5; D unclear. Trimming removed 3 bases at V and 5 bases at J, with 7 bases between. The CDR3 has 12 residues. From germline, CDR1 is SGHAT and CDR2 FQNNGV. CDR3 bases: TGTGCCAGCAGCTTGACGGCGGAGACCCAGTACTTC. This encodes CASSLTAETQYF.

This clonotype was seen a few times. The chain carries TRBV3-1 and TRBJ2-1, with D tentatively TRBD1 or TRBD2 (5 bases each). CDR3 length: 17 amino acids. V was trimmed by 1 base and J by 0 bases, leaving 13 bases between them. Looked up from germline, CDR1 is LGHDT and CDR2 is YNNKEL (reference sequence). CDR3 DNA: TGTGCCAGCAGCCAAGTCACGGGGCCAACCTCCTACAATGAGCAGTTCTTC. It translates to CASSQVTGPTSYNEQFF.

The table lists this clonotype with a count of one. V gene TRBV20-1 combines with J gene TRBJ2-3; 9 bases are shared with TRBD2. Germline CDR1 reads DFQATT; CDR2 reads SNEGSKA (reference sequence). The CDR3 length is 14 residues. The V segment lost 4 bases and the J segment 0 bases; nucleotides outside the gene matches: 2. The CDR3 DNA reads TGCAGTGCTACAGCGGGGGGCAGCACAGATACGCAGTATTTT. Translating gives CSATAGGSTDTQYF.

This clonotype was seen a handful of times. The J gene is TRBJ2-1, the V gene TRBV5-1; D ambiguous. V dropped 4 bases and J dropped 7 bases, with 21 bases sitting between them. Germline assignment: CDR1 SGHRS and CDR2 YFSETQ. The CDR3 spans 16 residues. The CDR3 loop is CASSLGSGYGWNEQFF. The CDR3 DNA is TGCGCCAGCAGCCTAGGGTCCGGCTACGGTTGGAATGAGCAGTTCTTC.

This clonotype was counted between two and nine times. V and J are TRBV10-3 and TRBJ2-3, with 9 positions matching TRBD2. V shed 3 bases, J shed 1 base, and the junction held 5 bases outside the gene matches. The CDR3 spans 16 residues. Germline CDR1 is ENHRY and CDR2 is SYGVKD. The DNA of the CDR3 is TGTGCCATCAGTGATAGCGGGGGCCCGCGCACAGATACGCAGTATTTT. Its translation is CAISDSGGPRTDTQYF.

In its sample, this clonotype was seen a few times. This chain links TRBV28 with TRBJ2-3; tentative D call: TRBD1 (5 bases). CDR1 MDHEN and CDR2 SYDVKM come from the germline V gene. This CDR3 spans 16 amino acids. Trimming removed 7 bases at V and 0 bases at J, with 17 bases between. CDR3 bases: TGTGCCAGCATCCCCTGGGGCCCTTTTAGCACAGATACGCAGTATTTT. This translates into CASIPWGPFSTDTQYF.

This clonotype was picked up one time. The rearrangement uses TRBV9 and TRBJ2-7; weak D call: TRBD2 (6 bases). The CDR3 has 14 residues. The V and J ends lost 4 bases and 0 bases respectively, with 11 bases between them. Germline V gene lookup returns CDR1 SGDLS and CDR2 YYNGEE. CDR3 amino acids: CASSPGDNSYEQYF. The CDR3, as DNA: TGTGCCAGCAGCCCGGGGGATAACTCCTACGAGCAGTACTTC.

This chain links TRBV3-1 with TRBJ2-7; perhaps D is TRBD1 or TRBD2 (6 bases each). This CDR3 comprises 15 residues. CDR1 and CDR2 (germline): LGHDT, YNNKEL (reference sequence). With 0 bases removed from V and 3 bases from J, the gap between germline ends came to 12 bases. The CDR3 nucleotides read TGTGCCAGCAGCCAAGATCTTGGGGGGCTCTACGAGCAGTACTTC. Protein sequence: CASSQDLGGLYEQYF.

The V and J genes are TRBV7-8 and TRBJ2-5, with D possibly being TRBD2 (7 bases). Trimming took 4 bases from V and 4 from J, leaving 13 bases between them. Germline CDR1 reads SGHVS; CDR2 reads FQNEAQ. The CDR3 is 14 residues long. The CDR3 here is CASSSFRGGETQYF. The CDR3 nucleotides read TGTGCCAGCAGCTCCTTTAGGGGGGGAGAGACCCAGTACTTC.

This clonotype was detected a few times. The CDR3 DNA is TGCGCCAGCAGCTCCTACAGTATACTCCCCACAGATACGCAGTATTTT. Encoded protein: CASSSYSILPTDTQYF. This chain uses TRBV5-1 with TRBJ2-3; no definite D call. Trimming removed 3 bases from V and 2 bases from J, with 16 bases in between. In germline, CDR1 is SGHRS, CDR2 YFSETQ. CDR3 size: 16 residues.

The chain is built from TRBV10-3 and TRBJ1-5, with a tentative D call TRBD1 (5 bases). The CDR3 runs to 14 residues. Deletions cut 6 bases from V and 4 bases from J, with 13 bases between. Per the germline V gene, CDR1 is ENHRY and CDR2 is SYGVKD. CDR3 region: CAISVGGDNQPQHF. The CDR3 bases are TGTGCCATCAGCGTGGGGGGGGATAATCAGCCCCAGCATTTT.

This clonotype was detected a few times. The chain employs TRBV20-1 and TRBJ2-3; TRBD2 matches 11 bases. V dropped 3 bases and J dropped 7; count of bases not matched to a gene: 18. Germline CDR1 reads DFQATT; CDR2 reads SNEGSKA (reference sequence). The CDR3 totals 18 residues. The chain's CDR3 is CSASPGLAEPKSLYTQYF. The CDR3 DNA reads TGCAGTGCTAGCCCGGGACTAGCGGAACCCAAATCGCTCTATACGCAGTATTTT.